The 16 T cell receptor beta chains given below trace back to one sample, sequenced in a study of T cell responses to AZD1222 COVID-19 vaccine. The repertoire was sequenced with immunoSEQ multiplex PCR; TCRdb's copy has only in-frame clones and lacks some. The sample lists more than 95,000 clones, about 86% occurring once. Sample: peripheral blood, taken on day 0 of AZD1222 vaccination. These receptors originate from an adult in good health.

The V and J genes are TRBV10-3 and TRBJ2-7; 7 nucleotides agree with TRBD1. This CDR3 comprises 11 residues. Germline V gene lookup returns CDR1 ENHRY and CDR2 SYGVKD. The V segment lost 10 bases and the J segment 5 bases; nucleotides outside the gene matches: 5. Written as DNA, the CDR3 is TGTGCCACCCGACAGGGTGACGAGCAGTACTTC. This encodes CATRQGDEQYF.

The rearrangement links TRBV6-6 to TRBJ2-3, with TRBD1 matching over 12 bases. CDR3 length: 15 amino acids. Losses at the gene ends were 6 bases for V and 5 bases for J; bases not matched to a gene: 6. Germline CDR1 is MNHNY and CDR2 is SVGAGI (reference sequence). The CDR3 DNA reads TGTGCCAGCAGAGAAAGGGACAGGGGGCTAGATACGCAGTATTTT. This encodes CASRERDRGLDTQYF.

The chain joins TRBV18 to TRBJ1-1; D may be TRBD1 (5 bases). The CDR3 runs to 13 residues. Germline V gene sequence: CDR1 KGHSH, CDR2 LQKENI. Trimming pared 4 bases from V and 10 bases from J, leaving 16 bases between. The DNA for the CDR3 is TGTGCCAGCTCACTTCTTCAGGGAGAGATAGCTTTCTTT. This sequence encodes CASSLLQGEIAFF.

The CDR3 nucleotides are TGTGCCAGCAGCTTATCACCGGGGCTTTCAAGTGAAAAACTGTTTTTT. Amino acid sequence: CASSLSPGLSSEKLFF. This chain links TRBV7-2 with TRBJ1-4; tentatively, D is TRBD1 (5 bases). The length of the CDR3 is 16 residues. V lost 2 bases and J 7 bases, leaving 17 bases between the germline ends. Germline-derived CDR1 and CDR2 are SGHTA and FQGNSA.

The genes are TRBV29-1 and TRBJ1-3; D not certain. V was shortened by 7 bases and J by 0 bases, with 16 bases between the two germline ends. Germline V gene lookup returns CDR1 SQVTM and CDR2 ANQGSEA. This CDR3 comprises 15 residues. The chain's CDR3 is CSGLLIGHSGNTIYF. The CDR3 DNA sequence: TGCAGCGGCCTTCTGATCGGGCACTCTGGAAACACCATATATTTT.

The V and J genes are TRBV4-3 and TRBJ2-7, with 8 bases identical to TRBD1. The CDR3 runs to 14 residues. Germline lookup yields CDR1 LGHNA and CDR2 YSLEER. The V segment lost 1 base and the J segment 6 bases; nucleotides outside the gene matches: 5. Written as DNA, the CDR3 is TGCGCCAGCAGCCAAGTCCAGGGGGCTGGCGAGCAGTACTTC. The encoded protein is CASSQVQGAGEQYF.

The CDR3 DNA is TGTGCCAGCAGAAGGGACATCCGGCAGCCCCAGCATTTT. Translating gives CASRRDIRQPQHF. The gene calls are TRBV6-5 and TRBJ1-5; possibly TRBD1 for D (6 bases). This CDR3 has 13 residues. The V gene's germline CDR1 is MNHEY and CDR2 SVGAGI. V lost 6 bases and J 7 bases, leaving 13 bases between the germline ends.

In DNA form, the CDR3 reads TGTGCCAGCAGTTTTCGGGCCATTTCCTACGAGCAGTACTTC. Protein product: CASSFRAISYEQYF. The chain is built from TRBV28 and TRBJ2-7, with D unclear. The V end was cut by 3 bases, the J end by 1 base, with 10 bases between. The CDR3 totals 14 residues. Germline CDR1 MDHEN, CDR2 SYDVKM.

The V and J genes are TRBV6-2 or TRBV6-3 and TRBJ1-6; TRBD1 aligns across 10 bases. In germline, CDR1 is MNHEY, CDR2 SVGEGT. V shed 1 base and J 5 bases; nucleotides not matched to a gene: 2. This CDR3 is 16 amino acids long. The CDR3 sequence: CASSYLGQGNNSPLHF. The CDR3 DNA sequence: TGTGCCAGCAGTTACTTGGGACAGGGGAATAATTCACCCCTCCACTTT.

V gene TRBV6-4 combines with J gene TRBJ2-3, with D unclear. V shed 4 bases and J shed 1 base, with 9 bases lying between them. Germline V gives CDR1 MRHNA, CDR2 SNTAGT. The CDR3 extends over 14 amino acids. The CDR3: CASSVRWGTDTQYF. The CDR3 DNA reads as TGTGCCAGCAGTGTACGATGGGGCACAGATACGCAGTATTTT.

The gene calls are TRBV5-4 and TRBJ2-7; 7 nucleotides line up with TRBD1. V lost 4 bases to trimming and J lost 3 bases; unmatched junction nucleotides: 7. Germline CDR1 SGHNT, CDR2 YYREEE (reference sequence). This CDR3 is built from 14 residues. CDR3 DNA sequence: TGTGCCAGCAGCCCATTTTCAGGGGGCTACGAGCAGTACTTC. This encodes CASSPFSGGYEQYF.

The V gene is TRBV7-8, the J gene TRBJ1-2; 8 positions match TRBD1. The CDR3 runs 19 residues. The germline V gene encodes CDR1 SGHVS and CDR2 FQNEAQ. With V trimmed by 7 bases and J by 4 bases, 23 bases remained unmatched. CDR3 sequence reads: CASTPQATGEGLALYGYTF. As DNA, the CDR3 is TGTGCCAGCACCCCTCAAGCGACAGGGGAAGGCCTCGCGCTCTATGGCTACACCTTC.

This sequence joins TRBV19 and TRBJ1-1; D is perhaps TRBD1 (5 bases). Per germline, CDR1 LNHDA and CDR2 SQIVND (reference sequence). The CDR3 covers 14 residues. Trimming cost V 3 bases and J 0 bases, with 8 bases left between them. The CDR3 bases are TGTGCCAGTAGTATTCAGGGTTTGAACACTGAAGCTTTCTTT. The encoded protein is CASSIQGLNTEAFF.

The J gene is TRBJ2-1, the V gene TRBV12-1; TRBD2 reflects the table's D call only, with no check against the DNA. TRBV12-1 is assigned pseudogene status. This CDR3 has 19 amino acids. This CDR3 reads CASSCPGLAGGPNLCEQFF. The CDR3 DNA reads TGTGCCAGCAGCTGCCCGGGACTAGCGGGGGGGCCAAATTTGTGTGAGCAGTTCTTC.

The V gene is TRBV7-2, the J gene TRBJ1-6; no clear D. Germline V gives CDR1 SGHTA, CDR2 FQGNSA. CDR3 length: 16 residues. V lost 3 bases, J lost 5 bases, and 14 bases lay in between. In nucleotides, the CDR3 is TGTGCCAGCAGCTTCGGAGGAACGGCTAATAATTCACCCCTCCACTTT. This sequence encodes CASSFGGTANNSPLHF.

There are a few counts of this clone. J is TRBJ2-1 and V is TRBV27, with D perhaps TRBD2 (5 bases). With 3 bases removed from V and 7 bases from J, the gap between germline ends came to 13 bases. The CDR3 covers 14 residues. Per the germline V gene, CDR1 is MNHEY and CDR2 is SMNVEV (reference sequence). The CDR3 sequence is CASSLSLSGNEQFF. CDR3 DNA: TGTGCCAGCAGTTTGTCCCTATCGGGGAATGAGCAGTTCTTC.